The 26 T cell receptor beta chains below were found in one sample sequenced in a study of T cell repertoires in cytomegalovirus infection. One entry per CDR3 protein results from TCRdb running MiXCR on the reads. The profile shows 100,000 to 150,000 distinct CDR3 sequences, more than 20% of them singletons. No antigen has been identified for these receptors. Material: PBMCs, sequenced either directly or after in vitro stimulation (not recorded which). The receptors originated from a human donor in good health (CMV status not recorded). Some clones in this sample may be carry-over from other donors' samples.

This clonotype was picked up a small number of times. The gene calls are TRBV4-1 and TRBJ2-1; D gene unclear. Germline CDR1 and CDR2: MGHRA and YSYEKL. Trimming cost V 4 bases and J 0 bases, with 7 bases left between them. This CDR3 comprises 14 residues. CDR3 loop: CASSPDLSYNEQFF. The CDR3 nucleotides are TGCGCCAGCAGCCCAGATCTCTCCTACAATGAGCAGTTCTTC.

V and J are TRBV7-9 and TRBJ2-5, with D uncertain. The germline CDR1 and CDR2 sequences are SEHNR and FQNEAQ (reference sequence). CDR3 length: 15 amino acids. Trimming took off 3 bases at V and 5 bases at J, with 16 bases between the two ends. Written as DNA, the CDR3 is TGTGCCAGCAGCTTCCGGGCCTCTGAGGACGAGACCCAGTACTTC. It is translated as CASSFRASEDETQYF.

V and J are TRBV19 and TRBJ1-2; TRBD1 matches 8 bases. V was pared by 6 bases and J by 6 bases, with 6 bases of the junction left unmatched. The CDR3 spans 13 residues. CDR1 and CDR2 from the germline V gene are LNHDA and SQIVND (reference sequence). CDR3 loop: CASSPTGADGYTF. CDR3 in DNA: TGTGCCAGTAGCCCGACAGGGGCGGATGGCTACACCTTC.

The gene calls are TRBV6-2 or TRBV6-3 and TRBJ2-2; maybe TRBD2 (6 bases). CDR1 is MNHEY, CDR2 SVGEGT, per germline. This CDR3 contains 14 residues. Trimming shortened V by 8 bases and J by 8 bases, and 18 bases separated the two germline ends. CDR3 amino acids: CASRGGGFSGELFF. In DNA form, the CDR3 reads TGTGCCAGCCGTGGCGGAGGGTTTTCGGGGGAGCTGTTTTTT.

Many counts were recorded for this clonotype. The gene calls are TRBV7-9 and TRBJ2-3; the D is unclear. This CDR3 spans 15 amino acids. The germline gives CDR1 SEHNR, CDR2 FQNEAQ (reference sequence). Trimming cost V 6 bases and J 1 base, with 14 bases left between them. This CDR3 reads CASRASEAGTDTQYF. CDR3 DNA: TGTGCCAGCAGAGCATCCGAGGCGGGCACAGATACGCAGTATTTT.

A few counts support this clonotype. This rearrangement joins TRBV2 to TRBJ2-1; tentative D call: TRBD1 (6 bases). The CDR3 covers 13 residues. V was trimmed by 5 bases and J by 6 bases, leaving 11 bases between them. Germline values: CDR1 SNHLY, CDR2 FYNNEI. This chain's CDR3 is CASSPGHFNEQFF. The CDR3, as DNA: TGTGCCAGCAGTCCGGGACACTTCAATGAGCAGTTCTTC.

The V gene is TRBV28, the J gene TRBJ1-2; 8 nucleotides align to TRBD1. CDR1 and CDR2 from the germline V gene are MDHEN and SYDVKM. V shed 6 bases and J 6 bases; nucleotides not matched to a gene: 9. The CDR3 extends over 14 amino acids. CDR3 protein: CASREVQGANGYTF. In DNA, the CDR3 is TGTGCCAGCAGGGAAGTGCAGGGGGCTAATGGCTACACCTTC.

This clonotype was counted at least ten times. V is TRBV7-2 and J is TRBJ2-1, with 9 bases that match TRBD2. V lost 1 base to trimming and J lost 4 bases; unmatched junction nucleotides: 2. This CDR3 is 15 amino acids long. Germline V gives CDR1 SGHTA, CDR2 FQGNSA. The CDR3 nucleotides are TGTGCCAGCAGCTTAGGACTAGCGGAGTACAATGAGCAGTTCTTC. Translation: CASSLGLAEYNEQFF.

This clonotype was observed a handful of times. The CDR3 sequence: CASSPRGPETYEQYV. As DNA, the CDR3 is TGTGCCAGCAGCCCACGGGGACCCGAGACCTACGAGCAGTACGTC. V is TRBV6-2 or TRBV6-3 and J is TRBJ2-7; perhaps D is TRBD1 or TRBD2 (5 bases each). The CDR3 has 15 residues. V gave up 6 bases and J gave up 2 bases, with 17 bases separating them. The V gene's germline CDR1 is MNHEY and CDR2 SVGEGT.

This clonotype was found a few times. The chain links TRBV11-2 to TRBJ1-2; TRBD1 is a possible D gene (5 bases). The CDR3 spans 13 residues. Looked up from germline, CDR1 is SGHAT and CDR2 is FQNNGV. V lost 4 bases and J lost 4, with 10 bases in between. The DNA of the CDR3 is TGTGCCAGCAGCTCACAGGACCTCTATGGCTACACCTTC. Its protein product is CASSSQDLYGYTF.

The V gene is TRBV11-3, the J gene TRBJ2-7; TRBD1 is a possible D gene (5 bases). The V gene lost 5 bases and the J gene lost 1 base, with 9 bases spanning the gap. The CDR3 consists of 13 residues. The germline V gene encodes CDR1 SGHNT and CDR2 YENEEA. Written as DNA, the CDR3 is TGTGCCAGCAGCATAGGACAATCCTACGAGCAGTACGTC. Translated, it gives CASSIGQSYEQYV.

V and J are TRBV12-3 or TRBV12-4 and TRBJ1-5; D is uncertain. V gave up 6 bases and J gave up 5 bases, with 17 bases separating them. The CDR3 is made up of 15 amino acids. The CDR3 protein is CASRLSSAGDQPQHF. The CDR3 DNA follows: TGTGCCAGCAGACTGTCTTCAGCCGGAGATCAGCCCCAGCATTTT.

The CDR3 reads CASSDSGGFGLYSNQPQHF. Written as DNA, the CDR3 is TGTGCCAGCAGTGACTCAGGGGGCTTTGGCCTTTATAGCAATCAGCCCCAGCATTTT. J is TRBJ1-5 and V is TRBV6-4; TRBD1 agrees at 7 bases. The trim removed 0 bases at V and 0 bases at J, leaving 11 bases unmatched. From germline, CDR1 is MRHNA and CDR2 SNTAGT. The CDR3 covers 19 residues.

This clonotype has a handful of counts. The V call is TRBV27, the J call TRBJ1-5; D is unclear. The CDR3 extends over 13 amino acids. Per germline, CDR1 MNHEY and CDR2 SMNVEV (reference sequence). V was clipped by 4 bases and J by 9 bases, with 13 bases between them. This CDR3 reads CASSYAVARPQHF. In DNA, the CDR3 is TGTGCCAGCAGTTATGCAGTCGCGCGGCCCCAGCATTTT.

Remarks on this clonotype: This could be a read error, since a much larger clone is one nucleotide away. V usage is TRBV7-6 and J usage is TRBJ2-3; D call uncertain. Germline V CDR1 and CDR2: SGHVS, FNYEAQ. The length of the CDR3 is 14 residues. The CDR3, as DNA: TGTGCCAGCAGCTCCGCTTCGGGCGAGAATACGCTGTATTTT. Its protein product is CASSSASGENTLYF.

The chain is built from TRBV7-9 and TRBJ2-3; the D gene could be TRBD1 or TRBD2 (5 bases each). The V gene lost 2 bases and the J gene lost 2 bases, with 14 bases spanning the gap. The CDR3 contains 16 residues. CDR1 and CDR2 (germline): SEHNR, FQNEAQ (reference sequence). In nucleotides, the CDR3 is TGTGCCAGCAGCTTACGGGGCGCCCTTACCACAGATACGCAGTATTTT. Protein: CASSLRGALTTDTQYF.

This chain joins TRBV7-9 and TRBJ2-1, with D hard to call. The CDR3 consists of 18 residues. V was pared by 5 bases and J by 0 bases, with 20 bases between. From germline, CDR1 is SEHNR and CDR2 FQNEAQ (reference sequence). CDR3 nucleotides: TGTGCCAGCAGCACACAGCGAAGTACGCTACTCTCCTACAATGAGCAGTTCTTC. This codes for CASSTQRSTLLSYNEQFF.

The chain has TRBV11-2 and TRBJ2-1, with 8 bases that match TRBD2. The CDR3 runs to 13 residues. V lost 5 bases, J lost 12 bases, and 9 bases stayed unmatched. Germline CDR1 SGHAT, CDR2 FQNNGV. CDR3 sequence: CASSGASGSGQFF. CDR3 DNA: TGTGCCAGCAGCGGGGCAAGCGGGAGTGGGCAGTTCTTC.

The chain links TRBV5-1 to TRBJ2-2, with D perhaps matching TRBD1 (5 bases). V lost 1 base to trimming and J lost 1 base, with 8 bases between them. This CDR3 contains 15 residues. Germline V CDR1 and CDR2: SGHRS, YFSETQ. CDR3 in DNA: TGCGCCAGCAGCTTGTTAGGACAGAACACCGGGGAGCTGTTTTTT. This sequence encodes CASSLLGQNTGELFF.

This clonotype was detected many times. The chain couples TRBV7-3 to TRBJ2-3; 8 bases fit TRBD2. The germline CDR1 and CDR2 sequences are SGHTA and FQGTGA. V gave up 5 bases and J gave up 1 base; unmatched junction bases: 5. The CDR3 is made up of 15 amino acids. Here the CDR3 reads CASSPLAGGTDTQYF. Written as DNA, the CDR3 is TGTGCCAGCAGCCCCCTAGCGGGCGGCACAGATACGCAGTATTTT.

The genes are TRBV6-6 and TRBJ2-1; 8 nucleotides align to TRBD1. The CDR3 totals 15 residues. The germline V gene has CDR1 MNHNY and CDR2 SVGAGI (reference sequence). V dropped 2 bases and J dropped 7; count of bases not matched to a gene: 7. The CDR3 region is CASSYNRGVRNEQFF. The CDR3 bases are TGTGCCAGCAGTTACAACAGGGGGGTTAGAAATGAGCAGTTCTTC.

The chain combines TRBV29-1 with TRBJ2-1, with 7 bases aligning to TRBD2. Germline lookup yields CDR1 SQVTM and CDR2 ANQGSEA. This CDR3 region has 14 residues. V dropped 4 bases and J dropped 4; count of bases not matched to a gene: 7. DNA for the CDR3: TGCAGCGTTGTAGGAGCGGGAAAGTACAATGAGCAGTTCTTC. Protein product: CSVVGAGKYNEQFF.

This clonotype was observed many times. This chain links TRBV11-1 with TRBJ2-7; D is unresolved. The length of the CDR3 is 12 residues. The germline V and J ends were trimmed by 6 bases and 3 bases, with 9 bases remaining between them. Germline assignment: CDR1 SGHAT and CDR2 FQDESV (reference sequence). CDR3 amino acids: CASRSGVYEQYF. CDR3 in DNA: TGTGCCAGCAGGTCGGGTGTCTACGAGCAGTACTTC.

This clonotype was seen ten or more times. Germline is not matched at one junction end, which may reflect a read error. The rearrangement links TRBV7-2 to TRBJ2-3; 9 bases map to TRBD2. From germline, CDR1 is SGHTA and CDR2 FQGNSA. The length of the CDR3 is 14 residues. CDR3 protein: CASTLAGGTDTQYF. For the CDR3, the DNA is TGTGCCAGCACCTTAGCGGGGGGCACAGATACGCAGTATTTT. The full variable domain, its missing parts supplied by reference TRBV7-2 and TRBJ2-3, is GAGVSQSPSNKVTEKGKDVELRCDPISGHTALYWYRQSLGQGLEFLIYFQGNSAPDKSGLPSDRFSAERTGGSVSTLTIQRTQQEDSAVYLCASTLAGGTDTQYFGPGTRLTVL.

The chain combines TRBV6-8 with TRBJ2-3; 7 bases agree with TRBD2. Germline CDR1 MNHGY, CDR2 SAAAGT. V dropped 5 bases and J dropped 0; count of bases not matched to a gene: 11. This CDR3 has 17 amino acids. Written as DNA, the CDR3 is TGTGCCAGCAGTACGAGCGGGGTCGCCACTAGCACAGATACGCAGTATTTT. As protein: CASSTSGVATSTDTQYF.

This clonotype has a count of ten or more. The genes are TRBV12-3 or TRBV12-4 and TRBJ2-5, with unresolved D. This CDR3 contains 14 residues. The ends were cut back, 3 bases at V and 2 bases at J, with 10 bases in the middle. Here the CDR3 DNA reads TGTGCCAGCAGTTTTTCTCCGGGTCAAGAGACCCAGTACTTC. Its protein product is CASSFSPGQETQYF.